This T cell receptor (beta chain) was captured by sequencing in a study of T cells after yellow fever vaccination. Deletions cut 4 bases from V and 5 bases from J, with 14 bases between. The germline CDR1 and CDR2 sequences are SNHLY and FYNNEI. There are 15 residues in the CDR3. MiXCR, applied by TCRdb to the 5' RACE reads, yields one record per CDR3 protein. This table holds around 320,000 distinct CDR3 sequences, about 10% found once. A note on this clonotype: Its cognate antigen is unknown.

Study-level points and caveats: Most primary-vaccination clones recurred post-booster (around 95% CD4, more than 85% CD8).

V and J are TRBV2 and TRBJ1-4; D might be TRBD1 (5 bases). Sequenced here: CD4+ T cells sorted from PBMCs, sampled 45 days after the yellow fever booster vaccination. This clonotype was sampled from a man between 18 and 35 years old who received the YFV17D yellow fever vaccine. CDR3 residues: CASSVEGAANEKLFF. The CDR3 nucleotides are TGTGCCAGCAGTGTGGAAGGGGCCGCAAATGAAAAACTGTTTTTT.